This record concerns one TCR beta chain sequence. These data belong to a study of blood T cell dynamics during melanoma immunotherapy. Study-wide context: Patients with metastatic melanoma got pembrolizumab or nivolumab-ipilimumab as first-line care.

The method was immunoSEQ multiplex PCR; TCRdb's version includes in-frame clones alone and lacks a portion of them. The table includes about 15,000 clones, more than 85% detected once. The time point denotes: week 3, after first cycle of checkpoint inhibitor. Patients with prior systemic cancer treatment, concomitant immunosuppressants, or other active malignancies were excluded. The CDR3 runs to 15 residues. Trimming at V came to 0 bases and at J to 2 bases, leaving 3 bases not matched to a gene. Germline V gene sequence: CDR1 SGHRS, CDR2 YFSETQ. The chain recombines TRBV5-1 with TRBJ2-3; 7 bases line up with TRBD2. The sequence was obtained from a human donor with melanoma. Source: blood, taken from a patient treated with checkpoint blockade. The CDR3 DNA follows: TGCGCCAGCAGCTTGGGCCTAGCGGTCACAGATACGCAGTATTTT. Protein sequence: CASSLGLAVTDTQYF. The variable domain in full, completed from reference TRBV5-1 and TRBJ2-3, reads KAGVTQTPRYLIKTRGQQVTLSCSPISGHRSVSWYQQTPGQGLQFLFEYFSETQRNKGNFPGRFSGRQFSNSRSEMNVSTLELGDSALYLCASSLGLAVTDTQYFGPGTRLTVL.